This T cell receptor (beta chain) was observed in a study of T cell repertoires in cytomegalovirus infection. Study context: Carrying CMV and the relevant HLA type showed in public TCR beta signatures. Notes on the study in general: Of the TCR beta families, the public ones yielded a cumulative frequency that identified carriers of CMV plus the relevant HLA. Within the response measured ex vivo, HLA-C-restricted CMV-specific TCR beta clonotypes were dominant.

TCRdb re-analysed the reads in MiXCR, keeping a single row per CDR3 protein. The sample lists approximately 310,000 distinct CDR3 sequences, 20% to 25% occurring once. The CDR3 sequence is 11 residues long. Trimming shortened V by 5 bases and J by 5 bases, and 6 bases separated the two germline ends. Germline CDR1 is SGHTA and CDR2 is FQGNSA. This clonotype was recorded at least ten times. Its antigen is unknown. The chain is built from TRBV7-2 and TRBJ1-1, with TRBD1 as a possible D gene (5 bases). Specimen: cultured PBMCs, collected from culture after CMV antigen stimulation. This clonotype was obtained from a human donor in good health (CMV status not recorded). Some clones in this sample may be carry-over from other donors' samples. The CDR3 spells CASSQGTEAFF. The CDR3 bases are TGTGCCAGCAGCCAGGGAACTGAAGCTTTCTTT. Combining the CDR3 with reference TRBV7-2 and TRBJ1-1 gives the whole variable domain GAGVSQSPSNKVTEKGKDVELRCDPISGHTALYWYRQSLGQGLEFLIYFQGNSAPDKSGLPSDRFSAERTGGSVSTLTIQRTQQEDSAVYLCASSQGTEAFFGQGTRLTVV.